This TCR beta chain was sequenced in a study of blood T cell repertoires in COVID-19 (dated by TCRdb to about 2020). Concerning the study at large: Samples from collaborators originated in the United States, Italy and Spain and spanned both the acute and convalescent phases of COVID-19. The material from the prospective study consisted of cDNA or gDNA derived from T cells, B-cell-depleted T cells, or PBMCs. The dataset comprised deeply sampled blood TCRbeta repertoires from subjects exposed to, actively infected with, or recovered from COVID-19. A freely available public database, intended as a resource for researchers studying the immune response to SARS-CoV-2, is where the repertoires were released. Samples were obtained from the ongoing ImmuneRACE study (first 160 participants) and from approximately 1,200 subjects provided by 6 global collaborators. A de-identified subject ID, COVID-19 status, age in years and sex were almost always included in the sample metadata. Where HLA class I and class II types were available, the types were taken from metadata supplied by the sample provider, not from assay-based typing.

Results the study describes overall, beyond this receptor: The amount of clinical and demographic metadata varied by source and participant and was provided uncurated.

Enrolling through a virtual design, the prospective study's participants ranged in age from roughly 18 to 90 years and lived across around 25 United States geographic areas. In the prospective study, cohorts were assigned on the basis of participant-reported clinical history obtained from a screening survey and a study questionnaire. In the prospective study, mobile phlebotomists collected whole blood, serum and a nasopharyngeal or oropharyngeal swab from each participant. Participants in the prospective study had the option to provide additional blood draws and questionnaires over a roughly 2-month period. Blood samples from the prospective study were shipped frozen or at room temperature prior to DNA extraction. V lost 6 bases and J lost 4 bases, and the count of bases not matched to a germline gene is 9. For CDR1 and CDR2, the germline V gene (reference sequence) lists SEHNR and FQNEAQ. Reading from cysteine to phenylalanine, the CDR3 counts 15 amino acids. This entry keeps only the CDR3 DNA: 45 bases, framed from base 1.

The immunoSEQ Assay, a bias-controlled multiplex PCR, was used to amplify TCRbeta CDR3 regions from genomic DNA. The study's processing was this. The number of nucleated cells in each sample was estimated from the amplification of reference gene primers within the assay. To quantify the absolute abundance of each unique TCRbeta CDR3 rearrangement, sequence reads were collapsed and filtered. Productive Simpson clonality was computed per sample as the square root of Simpson's diversity index over productive rearrangements. Sourced from immuneACCESS, this table was stored by TCRdb with only in-frame sequences that have V and J called. A share of the clones is absent; for the studies checked, an unresolved V gene accounts for under half, and the remainder has no known explanation. V and J calls plus clone size are reproduced from that table; the DNA served to infer D and trimming. The sample includes 250,000 to 350,000 clones, with around 90% observed a single time. The ten largest clonotypes hold roughly 1.6% of the sample.

With respect to this clone: Its antigen specificity is not known. No per-base quality is available; no much larger clone lies one base away.

This chain is built from TRBV7-9 and TRBJ1-2, with 9 central nucleotides matching TRBD1. Sequences were obtained from PBMCs or T cells enriched from blood (not recorded which). The receptor was derived from a woman between 18 and 29 years old with acute COVID-19. The nucleotide sequence reads TGTGCCAGCAGTTTGGGACAGGGCGATGGCTATGGCTACACCTTC. This sequence encodes CASSLGQGDGYGYTF.